This T cell receptor beta chain was found in a study of T cell responses to AZD1222 COVID-19 vaccine. Study observations and caveats: Only 5 or 6 AZD1222 recipients tested seropositive at baseline. Recipients of two AZD1222 doses showed rising Spike-specific TCR breadth and depth.

Concerning this clone itself: Its antigen is still unknown.

The ends were cut back, 1 base at V and 2 bases at J, with 9 bases in the middle. CDR3 length equals 14 residues. Germline CDR1 and CDR2: LNHNV and YYDKDF (reference sequence). Sequenced by immunoSEQ multiplex PCR; TCRdb stores in-frame clones only, minus some. The sample lists around 100,000 clones, around 87% seen once, with about 16% in the top ten. This chain uses TRBV15 with TRBJ2-7; weak D call: TRBD2 (5 bases). The sequencing used peripheral blood, collected on day 0 of AZD1222 vaccination. The sequence derives from an adult in good health. As DNA, the CDR3 is TGTGCCACCAGCAGAGTAGTACTAGCCTACGAGCAGTACTTC. Its translation is CATSRVVLAYEQYF.